The rows below give T cell receptor beta chains drawn from one sample of a study of T cell responses to AZD1222 COVID-19 vaccine. Measured with immunoSEQ multiplex PCR; TCRdb has only the in-frame clones, and not every one. Found here are 130,000 to 150,000 clones, roughly 91% of them singletons; the top ten hold under 2%. Source: peripheral blood, taken on day 0 of AZD1222 vaccination. These receptors were collected from an adult in good health. The CDR3 runs from the conserved cysteine through the conserved F or W. Fields, in order: J gene, CDR3 length, V gene, D gene, clone size, CDR3 protein, CDR3 DNA. D genes are given only for firm matches. Only some rows state a clone size, as once, few, many or a class for expanded clones.

TRBJ1-4	15	TRBV7-2	.	.	CASSSTLEGGGKLFF	TGTGCCAGCAGCTCGACCTTGGAGGGTGGGGGAAAACTGTTTTTT
TRBJ1-1	13	TRBV3-1/TRBV3-2	.	.	CASSQYRNTEAFF	TGTGCCAGCAGCCAATACAGGAACACTGAAGCTTTCTTT
TRBJ2-7	13	TRBV11-2	TRBD1	.	CASSYDRGHEQYF	TGTGCCAGCAGCTACGACAGGGGACACGAGCAGTACTTC
TRBJ2-7	14	TRBV6-2/TRBV6-3	.	.	CASSYSYSGYEQYF	TGTGCCAGCAGTTACTCTTATTCCGGCTACGAGCAGTACTTC
TRBJ1-2	11	TRBV30	.	.	CAWSISYGYTF	TGTGCCTGGAGTATCTCCTATGGCTACACCTTC
TRBJ2-5	15	TRBV7-2	.	.	CASSLGVHRGETQYF	TGTGCCAGCAGCTTAGGGGTCCATCGAGGGGAGACCCAGTACTTC
TRBJ1-1	13	TRBV3-1/TRBV3-2	.	.	CASSQGYNTEAFF	TGTGCCAGCAGCCAGGGATATAACACTGAAGCTTTCTTT
TRBJ2-5	17	TRBV3-1/TRBV3-2	TRBD2	.	CASSQEKTSGRRETQYF	TGTGCCAGCAGCCAAGAGAAGACTAGCGGGAGACGGGAGACCCAGTACTTC
TRBJ1-2	15	TRBV27	.	once	CASSSQDGAITGYTF	TGTGCCAGCAGTTCCCAAGACGGCGCTATAACTGGCTACACCTTC
TRBJ2-3	16	TRBV23-1	.	.	CASSPTASVRPDTQYF	TGCGCCAGCAGCCCCACGGCCAGTGTGAGGCCAGATACGCAGTATTTT
TRBJ1-1	12	TRBV12-3/TRBV12-4	.	.	CASGHSNTEAFF	TGTGCCAGCGGACATTCGAACACTGAAGCTTTCTTT
TRBJ2-2	15	TRBV5-4	TRBD2	.	CASSLAGGGTGELFF	TGTGCCAGCAGCTTGGCCGGCGGGGGGACCGGGGAGCTGTTTTTT
TRBJ2-7	14	TRBV10-3	TRBD2	.	CAIRAGLDNYEQYF	TGTGCCATCAGAGCGGGACTAGACAACTACGAGCAGTACTTC
TRBJ1-5	15	TRBV6-6	.	.	CASRSSGYSNQPQHF	TGTGCCAGCAGATCCTCAGGGTACAGCAATCAGCCCCAGCATTTT